This T cell receptor (beta chain) was sequenced for a study of CD8 T cell repertoires and HIV-1 epitope variants. V shed 0 bases and J 3 bases; nucleotides not matched to a gene: 2. The CDR3 runs 14 residues. The germline V gene encodes CDR1 MNHEY and CDR2 SVGAGI. Sequencing was performed with immunoSEQ multiplex PCR; in TCRdb, only in-frame clones are kept and a portion is missing. The sample holds almost 5,500 clones; around 71% are singletons and the top ten take around 40%. Comment on this clone: What it binds is not known.

This chain joins TRBV6-5 and TRBJ2-7; 7 bases align to TRBD2. This TCR was sampled from a male donor with HIV. Material for sequencing was cultured CD8+ T cells derived from PBMCs. This CDR3 is CASSYSGEGYEQYF. CDR3 DNA sequence: TGTGCCAGCAGTTACTCAGGGGAGGGCTACGAGCAGTACTTC.